This T cell receptor beta chain was observed in a study of T-cell reconstitution after alpha-beta-depleted transplantation in children. The germline V and J ends were trimmed by 0 bases and 1 base, with 16 bases remaining between them. This CDR3 is built from 18 residues. TCRbeta library construction was performed incorporating unique molecular identifiers. TCRdb itself ran the PCR reads through MiXCR, one entry per CDR3 protein. The sample lists 400,000 to 500,000 distinct CDR3 sequences; roughly a tenth were seen once. The sequence derives from a human donor who donated a stem cell graft to a child with acute myeloid leukemia. This specimen was PBMCs from the stem cell graft donor, taken from the stem cell graft. The rearrangement links TRBV12-3 or TRBV12-4 to TRBJ2-1; tentatively, D is TRBD1 or TRBD2 (7 bases each). DNA of the CDR3: TGTGCCAGCAGTTTAGCGCAGGGGGGGGGGCCTTCCTACAATGAGCAGTTCTTC. Its translation: CASSLAQGGGPSYNEQFF.